This T cell receptor (beta chain) was sequenced during a study of shared clonotypes between healthy human individuals (dated by TCRdb to about 2020). At the level of the whole study: A couple of women and a few men aged 18 to 49 years were included in the cohort. For each donor, CD4 naive and CD4 memory were each run on three plates, CD8 naive on two plates, and CD8 memory on one plate. To estimate repertoire size and how much clonotypes are shared between individuals, the study performed deep sequencing of blood TCR repertoires from roughly five healthy adults. Different laboratories and diverse techniques were used to prepare libraries and sequence TCR repertoires, to increase sequencing depth and limit assay-specific biases. Between about 0.85 and 8.9 billion PBMCs per donor were obtained by leukapheresis. What the research found in general, with its limitations: Sampling was restricted to blood, and TCR repertoires in tissue are likely to differ from TCR repertoires in blood. Based on pairwise subsampling, the degree of clonotype sharing among donors was expected to be affected by sequencing depth. Clonotypes shared by all four sorted-subset donors showed higher generation probabilities than non-shared clonotypes. Estimated clonotype richness was generally larger for naive than for memory subsets. About 5% of naive CD4, 3.5% of naive CD8, about 2.4% of memory CD4, and less than 0.45% of memory CD8 clonotypes were shared across several donors. Rarefaction of sorted-subset datasets indicated incomplete sequencing despite the large sequencing depth. The small number of donors limited the genetic and exposure-history diversity represented.

A word on this clone: The antigen it binds to is not known. Base qualities were left out, and no much larger clone turns up one base away.

Using the deep immunoSEQ assay, multiplex PCR amplified TCR CDR3 regions from genomic DNA. Genomic DNA extracted from each cell subset was distributed evenly over all wells of several immunoSEQ 96-well plates, and each plate served as one replicate. For sorted subsets, about 200 ng genomic DNA, equal to approximately 30,000 T cell genomes, was loaded into each replicate PCR. The purified libraries were quantified using a Qubit 3.0 fluorometer, sized with a Bioanalyzer 2100, and then quantified again using the KAPA Library Quantification kit. A separate single-read 150-cycle Illumina NextSeq 550 flow cell was used to sequence each immunoSEQ 96-well plate. In the paper's pipeline: The immunoSEQ output contained only junctional sequences without quality scores, so filtering could not match that applied to full-length reads. To assign V/J genes and CDR3, sequences were annotated against IMGT germline references using PyIR, a Python wrapper for IgBLAST v1.9. Reads were removed for weak V/J assignments (E-value above 1e-6), missing CDR3, stop codons, out-of-frame junctions, or ambiguous translated residues. V3J clonotypes were defined as sequences sharing the same inferred V gene, J gene, and CDR3 amino acid sequence. Percentage overlap between repertoires was computed as shared unique clonotypes divided by the size of the smaller repertoire. Richness of each repertoire was evaluated using RTK rarefaction, the Chao1 estimator, and Recon v2.1 estimates of unobserved clonotypes. Generation probabilities for all TCRbeta clonotypes obtained by the gDNA method from a handful of donors were computed using OLGA. As stored in TCRdb, this immuneACCESS dataset retains in-frame rearrangements with V and J assigned. A fraction of the clones does not appear; measured against another copy, unresolved V genes explain less than half of the discrepancy, and the remainder lacks a known reason. Clone size and the V and J calls come from that table; the DNA yielded D and trimming. The sample table lists around 2,000,000 clones, roughly 94% of them with a count of one. The ten largest clones add up to 0.1% to 0.15% of the sample.

There are 13 amino acids in the CDR3, from cysteine to phenylalanine inclusive. Of all the DNA, just the CDR3 is kept, 39 bases in frame from base 1. The CDR1 and CDR2 encoded by the germline V gene (reference sequence) are MNHNY and SVGAGI. The trim is 6 bases for V and 3 bases for J, with a gap of 6 bases between the germline ends. Donors were healthy HIV-negative adults with no recently reported acute infections or vaccinations. Every donor was a Caucasian adult residing in Nashville, Tennessee, USA. CD4+ T cells were enriched by magnetic negative selection, after which naive cells were positively selected on CD45RA and the negative fraction was taken as the memory subset. Blood was collected by leukapheresis, and PBMCs were isolated by Ficoll-Histopaque density gradient centrifugation and then cryopreserved in liquid nitrogen vapor phase. Purity and quantity of every magnetically sorted T cell population were checked by analytical flow cytometry. From each sorted fraction, genomic DNA was isolated and quantified by UV absorbance on a Nanodrop 2000c.

The sample consisted of naive CD4+ T cells sorted from blood. The sample's cell subset or site label, decoded: CD45RA+ positively selected. This TCR was recovered from a young man in good health. The rearranged chain carries TRBV6-6 and TRBJ2-6, with a tentative D gene TRBD1 over 5 matching bases. The CDR3 in this case is CASSRVGANVLTF. The DNA is as follows: TGTGCCAGCAGCAGGGTTGGGGCCAACGTCCTGACTTTC.